The 25 T cell receptor beta chains listed next were all sequenced from one sample in a study of cytomegalovirus exposure and HLA in healthy donors. 13 Jbeta primers and 60 Vbeta primers were used for the PCR. Assay used: immunoSEQ multiplex PCR; TCRdb lists only in-frame clones, some missing. The table includes about 180,000 clones, over 70% detected once. Material for sequencing was PBMCs. These receptors originate from a woman between 25 and 40 years old in good health and CMV-seronegative.

V is TRBV7-9 and J is TRBJ1-5; TRBD1 matches 8 bases. This CDR3 is built from 17 residues. The junction had 11 bases not matched to a gene; V was cut back by 5 bases and J by 2 bases. Germline CDR1 reads SEHNR; CDR2 reads FQNEAQ (reference sequence). This CDR3 reads CASSGGQGIWGNQPQHF. The CDR3 nucleotides read TGTGCCAGCAGCGGAGGACAGGGTATCTGGGGCAATCAGCCCCAGCATTTT.

The chain links TRBV18 to TRBJ2-3; D not certain. Germline V gives CDR1 KGHSH, CDR2 LQKENI. The ends were cut back, 3 bases at V and 1 base at J, with 14 bases in the middle. This CDR3 has 16 amino acids. CDR3 bases: TGTGCCAGCTCACCGAGATCTCTTCCGGGCACAGATACGCAGTATTTT. Translated: CASSPRSLPGTDTQYF.

The chain couples TRBV29-1 to TRBJ1-5; perhaps TRBD1 as D (6 bases). Germline CDR1 SQVTM, CDR2 ANQGSEA. This CDR3 spans 19 amino acids. V lost 1 base and J lost 0, with 22 bases in between. CDR3 loop: CSVEARGGAFLDSNQPQHF. The CDR3 DNA sequence: TGCAGCGTTGAAGCTCGGGGGGGGGCGTTTTTGGATAGCAATCAGCCCCAGCATTTT.

The V and J genes are TRBV7-2 and TRBJ1-3; possible D gene TRBD1, 5 bases. The V and J ends lost 6 bases and 9 bases respectively, with 12 bases between them. CDR1 is SGHTA, CDR2 FQGNSA, per germline. The CDR3 totals 12 residues. The CDR3 sequence is CASRYQGGTIYF. The CDR3 nucleotides read TGTGCCAGCAGATACCAGGGTGGCACCATATATTTT.

This rearrangement joins TRBV6-1 to TRBJ2-7; D is undetermined. Germline loops: CDR1 MNHNS, CDR2 SASEGT. CDR3 length: 13 residues. Trimming took off 5 bases at V and 5 bases at J, with 13 bases between the two ends. In DNA form, the CDR3 reads TGTGCCAGCAGTAAAGTCCCGAGCGACGAGCAGTACTTC. Translated, it gives CASSKVPSDEQYF.

This clone turned up a few times. The chain's CDR3 is CASSPVGGSTNEKLFF. For the CDR3, the DNA is TGTGCCAGCAGCCCGGTGGGAGGGTCAACTAATGAAAAACTGTTTTTT. V gene TRBV7-9 combines with J gene TRBJ1-4; no clear D. There are 16 residues in the CDR3. Germline V gene lookup returns CDR1 SEHNR and CDR2 FQNEAQ (reference sequence). Between the trimmed V and J ends, which lost 5 bases and 0 bases, there was a span of 13 bases.

V is TRBV28 and J is TRBJ1-4; unclear D gene. The CDR3 has 16 amino acids. From germline, CDR1 is MDHEN and CDR2 SYDVKM. V was cut by 3 bases and J by 0 bases, with 11 bases left in between. Here the CDR3 DNA reads TGTGCCAGCAGTTTCAGGTCTTTTACAACTAATGAAAAACTGTTTTTT. Its protein is CASSFRSFTTNEKLFF.

The V gene is TRBV5-1, the J gene TRBJ2-5; TRBD2 matches at 9 bases. This CDR3 contains 14 residues. CDR1 and CDR2 (germline): SGHRS, YFSETQ. V dropped 4 bases and J dropped 2; count of bases not matched to a gene: 3. The CDR3 loop is CASSAAGGQETQYF. CDR3 in DNA: TGCGCCAGCAGCGCGGCGGGGGGGCAAGAGACCCAGTACTTC.

The chain has TRBV28 and TRBJ1-6, with 8 positions matching TRBD1. With 7 bases clipped from V and 10 bases from J, the junction kept 9 bases outside the gene matches. Germline CDR1 is MDHEN and CDR2 is SYDVKM. The CDR3 sequence is 14 residues long. The CDR3 DNA reads as TGTGCCAGCACCACTAACCAGGGGGCGTCACCCCTCCACTTT. It encodes CASTTNQGASPLHF. Combining the CDR3 with reference TRBV28 and TRBJ1-6 gives the whole variable domain DVKVTQSSRYLVKRTGEKVFLECVQDMDHENMFWYRQDPGLGLRLIYFSYDVKMKEKGDIPEGYSVSREKKERFSLILESASTNQTSMYLCASTTNQGASPLHFGNGTRLTVT.

This clone has just a few counts. The chain links TRBV6-5 to TRBJ1-2; 7 bases line up with TRBD1. The CDR3 consists of 16 residues. Trimming cost V 0 bases and J 6 bases; bases outside gene matches: 10. Germline assignment: CDR1 MNHEY and CDR2 SVGAGI. The CDR3 DNA sequence: TGTGCCAGCAGTTACTCGAAGGGTTGGCAGGGGGATGGCTACACCTTC. Residues: CASSYSKGWQGDGYTF.

There are a few counts of this clone. The CDR3, as DNA: TGTGCCATCAGTGAGCAGACTAGCACAGATACGCAGTATTTT. As protein: CAISEQTSTDTQYF. This rearrangement joins TRBV10-3 to TRBJ2-3; no firm D call. CDR1 ENHRY and CDR2 SYGVKD come from the germline V gene. The CDR3 runs 14 residues. Trimming left V 2 bases short and J 0 bases short, with 6 bases between.

This chain uses TRBV11-2 with TRBJ2-3; D unclear. Deletions cut 1 base from V and 6 bases from J, with 14 bases between. Germline CDR1 reads SGHAT; CDR2 reads FQNNGV. CDR3 size: 15 residues. For the CDR3, the DNA is TGTGCCAGCAGCTTAGTCCCAAGCCCTTGGGATACGCAGTATTTT. This codes for CASSLVPSPWDTQYF.

Here the CDR3 DNA reads TGTGCCAGCAGCTTGGACGCAGGGGGCGCAGGCACTGAAGCTTTCTTT. Encoded protein: CASSLDAGGAGTEAFF. This sequence joins TRBV5-5 and TRBJ1-1; 8 nucleotides align to TRBD1. Germline CDR1 SGHKS, CDR2 YYEKEE (reference sequence). Germline trimming cut 0 bases from V and 4 bases from J; bases unmatched to any gene: 8. The CDR3 extends over 16 amino acids.

The chain combines TRBV30 with TRBJ1-2, with 9 bases aligning to TRBD1. The CDR3 loop spans 12 amino acids. Germline V lookup: CDR1 GTSNPN, CDR2 SVGIG (reference sequence). The junction had 3 bases not matched to a gene; V was cut back by 0 bases and J by 10 bases. The CDR3 nucleotides are TGTGCCTGGAGTGTAGGGACAGGGCACTACACCTTC. Translation gives CAWSVGTGHYTF.

V gene TRBV11-2 combines with J gene TRBJ1-5; unclear D gene. Germline CDR1 SGHAT, CDR2 FQNNGV. This CDR3 region has 13 residues. V dropped 3 bases and J dropped 5 bases, with 8 bases sitting between them. Here the CDR3 reads CASSFNRDQPQHF. DNA for the CDR3: TGTGCCAGCAGCTTTAACCGGGATCAGCCCCAGCATTTT. The variable domain in full, completed from reference TRBV11-2 and TRBJ1-5, reads EAGVAQSPRYKIIEKRQSVAFWCNPISGHATLYWYQQILGQGPKLLIQFQNNGVVDDSQLPKDRFSAERLKGVDSTLKIQPAKLEDSAVYLCASSFNRDQPQHFGDGTRLSIL.

The J gene is TRBJ2-2, the V gene TRBV28; TRBD2 matches 9 bases. This CDR3 has 17 amino acids. CDR1 is MDHEN and CDR2 is SYDVKM in the germline V gene. V was clipped by 1 base and J by 5 bases; unmatched bases: 8. The CDR3 DNA follows: TGTGCCAGCAGTTTATACGGCGGGGGGGCTTTAACCGGGGAGCTGTTTTTT. This translates into CASSLYGGGALTGELFF.

This chain links TRBV27 with TRBJ2-1, with TRBD1 matching over 10 bases. The CDR3 has 15 amino acids. The junction had 7 bases not matched to a gene; V was cut back by 5 bases and J by 6 bases. In germline, CDR1 is MNHEY, CDR2 SMNVEV (reference sequence). The CDR3 nucleotides read TGTGCCAGCAGTCGTGGACAGGGGGGCCCCAATGAGCAGTTCTTC. It is translated as CASSRGQGGPNEQFF.

The CDR3 sequence: CASSYLEGASPEAFF. CDR3 nucleotides: TGTGCCAGCAGTTACTTGGAGGGGGCGAGCCCTGAAGCTTTCTTT. The chain has TRBV6-6 and TRBJ1-1; 7 bases fit TRBD1. V lost 1 base and J lost 6; bases outside the gene matches: 8. The germline CDR1 and CDR2 sequences are MNHNY and SVGAGI (reference sequence). This CDR3 region has 15 residues.

With regard to this clone: Other nucleotide sequences in the sample specify the same CDR3. The gene calls are TRBV7-8 and TRBJ2-5; 9 bases agree with TRBD2. V dropped 1 base and J dropped 0; count of bases not matched to a gene: 0. Germline V lookup: CDR1 SGHVS, CDR2 FQNEAQ. CDR3 length equals 15 residues. Here the CDR3 reads CASSLGLADQETQYF. In DNA form, the CDR3 reads TGTGCCAGCAGCTTAGGACTAGCGGACCAAGAGACCCAGTACTTC.

This chain connects TRBV18 to TRBJ2-7, with 8 bases that match TRBD1. The CDR3 is 12 residues long. Germline-derived CDR1 and CDR2 are KGHSH and LQKENI. The V and J ends lost 5 bases and 3 bases, in that order; junction bases with no gene match: 0. In nucleotides, the CDR3 is TGTGCCAGCTCAGACAGGGGCTACGAGCAGTACTTC. Amino acids: CASSDRGYEQYF.

This chain links TRBV28 with TRBJ1-1; 9 bases are shared with TRBD1. CDR3 length: 15 amino acids. Germline V lookup: CDR1 MDHEN, CDR2 SYDVKM. Germline trimming cut 5 bases from V and 4 bases from J; bases unmatched to any gene: 8. The CDR3 region has the DNA TGTGCCAGCAGTCTCGGGACAGGGAGGGTCACTGAAGCTTTCTTT. Translating gives CASSLGTGRVTEAFF.

The CDR3 spells CASSFDRSGTEAFF. CDR3 coding DNA: TGTGCCAGCAGTTTTGACAGGTCCGGCACTGAAGCTTTCTTT. The chain has TRBV7-8 and TRBJ1-1, with TRBD1 as a possible D gene (6 bases). Trimming pared 6 bases from V and 4 bases from J, leaving 15 bases between. In germline, CDR1 is SGHVS, CDR2 FQNEAQ. This CDR3 spans 14 amino acids.

V usage is TRBV4-1 and J usage is TRBJ2-2; D is uncertain. The ends were cut back, 1 base at V and 5 bases at J, with 8 bases in the middle. CDR1 MGHRA and CDR2 YSYEKL come from the germline V gene. This CDR3 has 14 amino acids. This CDR3 is CASSQVDGTGELFF. CDR3 nucleotides: TGCGCCAGCAGCCAAGTTGACGGGACCGGGGAGCTGTTTTTT.

This rearrangement joins TRBV15 to TRBJ2-5; 7 bases map to TRBD1. V gave up 4 bases and J gave up 1 base; unmatched junction bases: 9. Germline V gene lookup returns CDR1 LNHNV and CDR2 YYDKDF (reference sequence). The CDR3 runs to 16 residues. CDR3 bases: TGTGCCACCAGCACCCTCCACCGGGACAGCCAAGAGACCCAGTACTTC. It is translated as CATSTLHRDSQETQYF.

The chain combines TRBV7-9 with TRBJ2-2; D is possibly TRBD1 (6 bases). The germline V gene has CDR1 SEHNR and CDR2 FQNEAQ (reference sequence). Trimming stripped 1 base from V and 2 bases from J, with 11 bases between. The CDR3 extends over 16 amino acids. CDR3 sequence reads: CASSLGSGTNTGELFF. The CDR3 coding sequence is TGTGCCAGCAGCTTAGGTTCAGGGACAAACACCGGGGAGCTGTTTTTT.